This entry describes one TCR beta chain. This clonotype was found many times. The antigen it recognizes is unknown. There are no base qualities to consult, and no much larger clone falls within one base. The germline V gene specifies MNHNS as CDR1 and SASEGT as CDR2. The junction shows trimming of 2 bases on V and 0 bases on J, plus 7 bases between the germline ends. The CDR3 covers 14 residues, taking in both the cysteine and the phenylalanine. Kept here is only the CDR3 DNA, which spans 42 bases and is read in frame from base 1. For repertoire sequencing, TCR beta CDR3 regions were amplified from RNA transcripts. A first-round RT-PCR used HTBI primers with the Qiagen OneStep RT-PCR kit, followed by a second-round multiplex PCR, size selection and purification. Sequencing of the libraries was carried out on an Illumina HiSeq2000 in paired-end mode with 100 bp reads. Per the original workflow: SOAPnuke was used to process the reads, throwing out any read that had adapters, had uncalled bases, had a mean Phred below 15, or lacked an exact constant-primer or identifier match. High-quality paired reads were merged with COPE v1.2.5. Unique nucleotide sequences were defined as clonotypes and aligned to IMGT TRB V, D and J references using MiTCR v1.1. The analysis was limited to V-J combinations with a frequency above 0.0001, which together covered about 99% of the repertoires. For each V-J combination, a TCR clonal expansion and chaos score was defined as the ratio of F50 clonal expansion to chaos observed in the TCRdist matrix. Features were reduced by Welch's t-statistics and random forest to roughly 14 V-J combinations, which fed a naive Bayes classifier. The similarity between thyroid and blood repertoires was quantified using the Morisita-Horn index. TCRdb itself trimmed the public reads at Q25 with fastp, ran MiXCR and retained productive beta chains. Each entry merges the rows of one CDR3 protein and shows their most common DNA and genes. These V and J calls rely on TCRdb rather than the paper's analysis. The sample has 170,000 or so distinct CDR3 sequences on record, less than 45% of them singletons. The ten biggest clones cover around 5.5% of the sample.

Ophthalmopathy patients were characterized by moderately to severely active disease, a Clinical Activity Score of at least 3, a NOSPECS grade of at least 4, and a disease duration under 3 months. Anyone with other autoimmune diseases, uncontrolled infections, pregnancy or lactation was excluded from the study. Diagnosis was based on clinical symptoms, serum thyroxine, TRAb, thyroid ultrasound and orbital computed tomography. Ficoll-Paque density gradient centrifugation was used to isolate PBMCs from about 10 ml of fresh peripheral blood. Total RNA was extracted using Trizol reagent, and RNA quality was checked on an Agilent 2100 Bioanalyzer. This sample is part of a study of Graves' ophthalmopathy and Graves' hyperthyroidism (dated by TCRdb to the late 2010s). A note on the overall study: Peripheral blood was collected at initial diagnosis, prior to any treatment. In six hyperthyroidism patients, the T-cell repertoire of thyroid tissue was compared with the T-cell repertoire of blood. TCR beta repertoire signatures were used to distinguish Graves' ophthalmopathy from Graves' hyperthyroidism and to predict progression to ophthalmopathy. The 100 or so discovery patients were divided at random into training and test sets in a 7:3 ratio. A discovery set of about a hundred patients (43 ophthalmopathy, about 58 stable hyperthyroidism) was enrolled to explore V-J signatures distinguishing ophthalmopathy from hyperthyroidism. In total, around 140 blood samples were TCR-sequenced: 40 to 45 ophthalmopathy, some 75 hyperthyroidism and roughly 17 hyperthyroidism-to-ophthalmopathy patients. Once sampling was done, hyperthyroidism patients were given methimazole at a starting dose of 30 mg daily, while ophthalmopathy patients were given high-dose intravenous methylprednisolone. The independent validation cohort included about 19 hyperthyroidism patients plus 17 patients who later progressed from hyperthyroidism to ophthalmopathy. Results the study describes overall, beyond this receptor: Sample size was not statistically predetermined, and group allocation was not concealed from the investigators. The 13-signature model separated ophthalmopathy from stable hyperthyroidism with roughly 90% sensitivity and just under 84% specificity in cross-validation, and 80%/75% in the test set. Among expanded thyroid clonotypes with frequency above 0.001, most also showed up in blood, which suggests that blood repertoires may reflect the thyroid immune response. In validation, the model predicted ophthalmopathy progression with about 70% sensitivity and 72.22% specificity; some 13 predicted patients were CT-confirmed with GO in a median of around 6 months.

Source material: peripheral blood. The V gene is TRBV6-1 and the J gene is TRBJ2-5; the D gene lacks a confident call. This TCR was sampled from a woman aged 40-49 years with Graves' ophthalmopathy. Donor details come from another sample of the same person, matched by shared clones. The CDR3 is CASSEMGYQETQYF. The DNA sequence is as follows: TGTGCCAGCAGTGAAATGGGGTACCAAGAGACCCAGTACTTC.